Listed here are 17 T cell receptor beta chains from one sample, sequenced in a study of T cells in Graves' hyperthyroidism and ophthalmopathy. It was RNA transcripts that yielded the amplified TCR beta CDR3 regions. The primer set for the first-round RT-PCR of the TCR CDR3 was HTBI. TCRdb fed the multiplex PCR reads into MiXCR, producing one record per CDR3 protein. Of 550,000 to 700,000 distinct CDR3 sequences in the sample, roughly 14% were seen once. The sample taken for sequencing was blood. All receptors derive from a woman between 40 and 55 years old with Graves' ophthalmopathy.

The sample holds many counts of this clonotype. The rearrangement uses TRBV7-9 and TRBJ1-1; D gene ambiguous. This CDR3 region has 14 residues. Germline CDR1 is SEHNR and CDR2 is FQNEAQ (reference sequence). The V end was cut by 1 base, the J end by 4 bases, with 10 bases between. Here the CDR3 DNA reads TGTGCCAGCAGCTTAGAAGGGCAGTCCACTGAAGCTTTCTTT. Translated, it gives CASSLEGQSTEAFF.

Concerning this clonotype itself: The junction departs from the called germline gene at one end, perhaps through a read error. This sequence joins TRBV2 and TRBJ2-6, with 12 bases fitting TRBD1. The CDR3 has 15 amino acids. Germline V gene data show CDR1 as SNHLY and CDR2 as FYNNEI. The CDR3 loop reads CASSEQGQGANVLTF. CDR3 bases: TGTGCCAGCAGTGAACAGGGACAGGGGGCGAACGTCCTGACTTTC.

In its sample, this clonotype was seen many times. The V and J genes are TRBV28 and TRBJ2-7; weak D call: TRBD2 (6 bases). Germline assignment: CDR1 MDHEN and CDR2 SYDVKM. Trimming cost V 3 bases and J 4 bases, with 13 bases left between them. This CDR3 spans 14 amino acids. CDR3 nucleotide sequence: TGTGCCAGCAGTTTCTACTCGGGAGTTTACGAGCAGTACTTC. This encodes CASSFYSGVYEQYF.

At least ten counts were recorded for this clonotype. The chain uses TRBV6-2 or TRBV6-3 and TRBJ1-1; 7 nucleotides match TRBD1. This CDR3 spans 13 amino acids. Germline V gives CDR1 MNHEY, CDR2 SVGEGT. V trimming: 3 bases; J trimming: 4 bases; junction bases outside the gene matches: 2. The CDR3 DNA is TGTGCCAGCAGTTATCCAGGGGGCACTGAAGCTTTCTTT. Amino acids: CASSYPGGTEAFF.

This clonotype was seen ten or more times. This chain's CDR3 is CASSLSTSGQGIYEQYF. The CDR3 nucleotides read TGTGCCAGCAGTTTATCAACTTCCGGACAGGGCATCTACGAGCAGTACTTC. This rearrangement joins TRBV27 to TRBJ2-7; 8 nucleotides align to TRBD1. CDR1 and CDR2 from the germline V gene are MNHEY and SMNVEV (reference sequence). With 0 bases clipped from V and 3 bases from J, the junction kept 10 bases outside the gene matches. The CDR3 loop spans 17 amino acids.

This clonotype has ten or more counts. This chain uses TRBV12-3 or TRBV12-4 with TRBJ2-7, with D perhaps given as TRBD1 or TRBD2 (5 bases each). V gave up 1 base and J gave up 6 bases, with 13 bases separating them. The CDR3 contains 14 residues. CDR3 protein: CASSLGGILGEQYF. In nucleotides, the CDR3 is TGTGCCAGCAGTTTAGGGGGGATCTTAGGCGAGCAGTACTTC.

This clonotype was detected many times. J is TRBJ1-2 and V is TRBV11-3; possibly TRBD1 for D (6 bases). The V gene's germline CDR1 is SGHNT and CDR2 YENEEA. V was clipped by 1 base and J by 8 bases, with 14 bases between them. The CDR3 contains 14 residues. CDR3 bases: TGTGCCAGCAGCTTAGGTCCAGGGGCGACAGGCTACACCTTC. This encodes CASSLGPGATGYTF.

This clonotype came up a few times. The chain couples TRBV11-1 to TRBJ1-5; no reliable D call. Trimming removed 5 bases from V and 7 bases from J, with 15 bases in between. CDR1 SGHAT and CDR2 FQDESV come from the germline V gene (reference sequence). The CDR3 extends over 14 amino acids. CDR3 in DNA: TGTGCCAGCAGCCTCGGACCGGTCGGACAGCCCCAGCATTTT. It is translated as CASSLGPVGQPQHF.

At least ten counts were recorded for this clonotype. This chain links TRBV12-3 or TRBV12-4 with TRBJ1-5; 7 nucleotides match TRBD1. The CDR3 loop spans 14 amino acids. The J segment lost 8 bases and the V segment lost 6 bases, leaving 10 bases of the junction unmatched. CDR3 bases: TGTGCCAGCAGCCCCCCGACAGGGTGGGAGCCCCAGCATTTT. Protein product: CASSPPTGWEPQHF.

In this sample, this clonotype turned up many times. This chain's CDR3 is CASASDNLQFYEQYF. CDR3 nucleotide sequence: TGTGCCAGCGCGTCAGACAACCTTCAATTCTACGAGCAGTACTTC. This rearrangement joins TRBV6-2 or TRBV6-3 to TRBJ2-7; no firm D call. CDR1 is MNHEY, CDR2 SVGEGT, per germline. CDR3 length: 15 amino acids. V shed 8 bases and J shed 3 bases, with 20 bases lying between them.

In this sample, this clonotype turned up many times. This sequence joins TRBV28 and TRBJ1-1, with TRBD1 matching 7 bases. CDR1 is MDHEN and CDR2 is SYDVKM in the germline V gene. The CDR3 loop spans 16 amino acids. Unmatched junction bases numbered 7, after V lost 2 bases and J lost 1 base. The CDR3 bases are TGTGCCAGCAGTTTACTTGTGGAGGGGGCGAACACTGAAGCTTTCTTT. Protein sequence: CASSLLVEGANTEAFF.

The CDR3 DNA is TGTGCCAGCAGTTACGGGACAATTAGCGGGACTTCCTACGAGCAGTACTTC. This encodes CASSYGTISGTSYEQYF. The chain joins TRBV6-2 or TRBV6-3 to TRBJ2-7; 8 bases fit TRBD2. The CDR3 is 17 residues long. Unmatched junction bases numbered 10, after V lost 2 bases and J lost 1 base. Germline V gene sequence: CDR1 MNHEY, CDR2 SVGEGT.

This clonotype was counted only a few times. The chain employs TRBV28 and TRBJ2-7; 9 bases align to TRBD2. This CDR3 contains 15 residues. Germline V gene sequence: CDR1 MDHEN, CDR2 SYDVKM. The ends lost 5 bases at V and 3 bases at J; junction bases unmatched: 8. CDR3: CASSRPAGGVYEQYF. DNA for the CDR3: TGTGCCAGCAGTCGCCCCGCGGGAGGGGTCTACGAGCAGTACTTC.

This clonotype has a count of ten or more. The CDR3 region is CASSFGQGYQETQYF. The CDR3 DNA reads as TGCGCCAGCAGCTTCGGACAGGGCTACCAAGAGACCCAGTACTTC. V gene TRBV5-1 combines with J gene TRBJ2-5; TRBD1 aligns across 8 bases. Germline CDR1 reads SGHRS; CDR2 reads YFSETQ. V lost 2 bases, J lost 0 bases, and 3 bases stayed unmatched. This CDR3 contains 15 residues.

This clonotype was seen many times. CDR3 amino acids: CASSYSKEGNTIYF. The CDR3 nucleotides read TGTGCCAGCAGTTACTCGAAGGAGGGAAACACCATATATTTT. The rearrangement joins TRBV6-5 to TRBJ1-3; no firm D call. The V and J ends lost 0 bases and 4 bases respectively, with 7 bases between them. The CDR3 is 14 amino acids. Germline CDR1 MNHEY, CDR2 SVGAGI.

There are many counts of this clonotype. This chain links TRBV4-1 with TRBJ1-5; D not certain. Trimming shortened V by 2 bases and J by 2 bases, and 7 bases separated the two germline ends. Germline-derived CDR1 and CDR2 are MGHRA and YSYEKL. The CDR3 consists of 14 residues. CDR3 DNA: TGCGCCAGCAGCCAACAAGACGGCAATCAGCCCCAGCATTTT. It codes for CASSQQDGNQPQHF.

There are many counts of this clonotype. V is TRBV30 and J is TRBJ1-1; TRBD1 aligns across 9 bases. CDR1 and CDR2 (germline): GTSNPN, SVGIG (reference sequence). The junction had 9 bases not matched to a gene; V was cut back by 2 bases and J by 8 bases. The CDR3 runs 14 residues. DNA for the CDR3: TGTGCCTGGAGTAAATTTTTGGGACAGGGCGAAGCTTTCTTT. Encoded protein: CAWSKFLGQGEAFF.